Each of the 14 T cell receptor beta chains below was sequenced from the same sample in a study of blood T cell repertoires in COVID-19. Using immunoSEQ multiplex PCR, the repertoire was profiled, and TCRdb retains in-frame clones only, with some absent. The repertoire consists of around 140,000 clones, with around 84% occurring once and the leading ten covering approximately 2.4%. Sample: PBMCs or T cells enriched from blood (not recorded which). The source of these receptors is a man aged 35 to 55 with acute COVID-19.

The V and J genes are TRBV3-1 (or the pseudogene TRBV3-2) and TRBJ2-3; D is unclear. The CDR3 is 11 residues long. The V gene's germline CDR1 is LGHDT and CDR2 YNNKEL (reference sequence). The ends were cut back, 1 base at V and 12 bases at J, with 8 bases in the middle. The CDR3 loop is CASSQGRSQYF. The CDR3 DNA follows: TGTGCCAGCAGCCAAGGCCGGTCTCAGTATTTT.

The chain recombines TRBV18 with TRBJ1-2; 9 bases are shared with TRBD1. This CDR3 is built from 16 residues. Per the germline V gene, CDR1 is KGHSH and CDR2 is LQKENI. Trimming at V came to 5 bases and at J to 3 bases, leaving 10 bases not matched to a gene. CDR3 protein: CASSVGQGMSDYGYTF. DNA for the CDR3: TGTGCCAGCTCAGTGGGACAGGGAATGAGTGACTATGGCTACACCTTC.

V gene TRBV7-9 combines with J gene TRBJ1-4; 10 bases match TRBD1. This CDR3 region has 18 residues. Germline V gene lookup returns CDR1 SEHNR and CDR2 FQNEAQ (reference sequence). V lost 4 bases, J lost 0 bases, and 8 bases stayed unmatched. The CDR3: CASSSPTGGLATNEKLFF. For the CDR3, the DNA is TGTGCCAGCAGCTCCCCGACAGGGGGCCTTGCAACTAATGAAAAACTGTTTTTT.

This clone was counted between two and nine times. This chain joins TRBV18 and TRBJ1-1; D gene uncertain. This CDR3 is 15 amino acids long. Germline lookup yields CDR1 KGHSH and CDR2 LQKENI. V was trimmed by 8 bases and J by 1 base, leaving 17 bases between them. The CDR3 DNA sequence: TGTGCCAGCCGGGATTCTAGGACGGGGAACACTGAAGCTTTCTTT. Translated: CASRDSRTGNTEAFF.

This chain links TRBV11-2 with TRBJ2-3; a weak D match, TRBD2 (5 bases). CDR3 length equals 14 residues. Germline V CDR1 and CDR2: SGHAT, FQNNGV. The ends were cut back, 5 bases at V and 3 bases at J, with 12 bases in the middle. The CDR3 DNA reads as TGTGCCAGCAGCGCGAATCTAGCAACAGATACGCAGTATTTT. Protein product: CASSANLATDTQYF. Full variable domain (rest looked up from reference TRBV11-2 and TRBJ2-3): EAGVAQSPRYKIIEKRQSVAFWCNPISGHATLYWYQQILGQGPKLLIQFQNNGVVDDSQLPKDRFSAERLKGVDSTLKIQPAKLEDSAVYLCASSANLATDTQYFGPGTRLTVL.

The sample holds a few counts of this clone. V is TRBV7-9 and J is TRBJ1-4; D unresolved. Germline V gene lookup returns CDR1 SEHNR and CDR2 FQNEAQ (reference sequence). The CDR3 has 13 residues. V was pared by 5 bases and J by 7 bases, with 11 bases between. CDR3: CASSPEGPEKLFF. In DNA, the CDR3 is TGTGCCAGCAGCCCCGAGGGTCCTGAAAAACTGTTTTTT.

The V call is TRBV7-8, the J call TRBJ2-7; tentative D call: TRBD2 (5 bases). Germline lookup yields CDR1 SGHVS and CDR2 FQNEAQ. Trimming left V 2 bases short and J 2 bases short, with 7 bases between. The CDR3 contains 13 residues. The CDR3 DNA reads TGTGCCAGCAGCTTATCGGGGACCTACGAGCAGTACTTC. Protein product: CASSLSGTYEQYF. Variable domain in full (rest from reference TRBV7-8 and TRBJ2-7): GAGVSQSPRYKVAKRGQDVALRCDPISGHVSLFWYQQALGQGPEFLTYFQNEAQLDKSGLPSDRFFAERPEGSVSTLKIQRTQQEDSAVYLCASSLSGTYEQYFGPGTRLTVT.

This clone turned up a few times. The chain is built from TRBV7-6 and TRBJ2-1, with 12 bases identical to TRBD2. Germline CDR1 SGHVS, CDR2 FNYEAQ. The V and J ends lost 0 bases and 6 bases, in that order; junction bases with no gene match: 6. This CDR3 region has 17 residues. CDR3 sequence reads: CASSLASTSGRGNEQFF. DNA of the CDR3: TGTGCCAGCAGCTTAGCGTCGACTAGCGGGAGAGGCAATGAGCAGTTCTTC.

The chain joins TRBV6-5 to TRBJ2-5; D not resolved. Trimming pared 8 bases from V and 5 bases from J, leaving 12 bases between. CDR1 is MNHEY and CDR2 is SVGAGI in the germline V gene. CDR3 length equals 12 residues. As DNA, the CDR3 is TGTGCCAGCGGAGCTGTATTGGAGACCCAGTACTTC. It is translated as CASGAVLETQYF.

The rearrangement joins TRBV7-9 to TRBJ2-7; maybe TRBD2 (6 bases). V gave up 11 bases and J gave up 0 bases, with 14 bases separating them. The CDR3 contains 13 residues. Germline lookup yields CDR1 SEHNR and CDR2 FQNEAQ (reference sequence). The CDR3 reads CASSSVSSYEQYF. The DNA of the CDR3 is TGTGCCTCCTCTAGCGTGAGCTCCTACGAGCAGTACTTC.

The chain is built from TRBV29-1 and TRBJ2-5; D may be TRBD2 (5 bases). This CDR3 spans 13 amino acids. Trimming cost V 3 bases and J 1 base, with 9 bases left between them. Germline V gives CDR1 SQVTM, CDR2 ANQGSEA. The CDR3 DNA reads TGCAGCGTTGAGGACCGGGGCCAAGAGACCCAGTACTTC. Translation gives CSVEDRGQETQYF. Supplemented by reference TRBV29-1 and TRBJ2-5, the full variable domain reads SAVISQKPSRDICQRGTSLTIQCQVDSQVTMMFWYRQQPGQSLTLIATANQGSEATYESGFVIDKFPISRPNLTFSTLTVSNMSPEDSSIYLCSVEDRGQETQYFGPGTRLLVL.

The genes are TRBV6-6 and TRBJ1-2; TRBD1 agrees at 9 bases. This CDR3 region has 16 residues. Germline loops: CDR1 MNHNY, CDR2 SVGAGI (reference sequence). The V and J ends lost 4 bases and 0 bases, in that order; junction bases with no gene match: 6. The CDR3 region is CASSWTGATANYGYTF. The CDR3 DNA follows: TGTGCCAGCAGTTGGACAGGGGCAACTGCTAACTATGGCTACACCTTC.

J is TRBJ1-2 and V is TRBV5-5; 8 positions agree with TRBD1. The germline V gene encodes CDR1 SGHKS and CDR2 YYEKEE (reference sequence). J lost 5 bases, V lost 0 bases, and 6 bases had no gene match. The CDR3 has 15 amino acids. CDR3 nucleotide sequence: TGTGCCAGCAGCTTGGACAGGGGGTCTCCTTATGGCTACACCTTC. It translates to CASSLDRGSPYGYTF.

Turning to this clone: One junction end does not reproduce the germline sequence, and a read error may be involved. The DNA of the CDR3 is TGTGCCAGTAGTCCGAGTCCCGGGACAGGGGATCAGGCCTTC. Translated, it gives CASSPSPGTGDQAF. The chain is built from TRBV19 and TRBJ1-2, with 10 bases identical to TRBD1. CDR3 length: 14 residues. Per the germline V gene, CDR1 is LNHDA and CDR2 is SQIVND (reference sequence).